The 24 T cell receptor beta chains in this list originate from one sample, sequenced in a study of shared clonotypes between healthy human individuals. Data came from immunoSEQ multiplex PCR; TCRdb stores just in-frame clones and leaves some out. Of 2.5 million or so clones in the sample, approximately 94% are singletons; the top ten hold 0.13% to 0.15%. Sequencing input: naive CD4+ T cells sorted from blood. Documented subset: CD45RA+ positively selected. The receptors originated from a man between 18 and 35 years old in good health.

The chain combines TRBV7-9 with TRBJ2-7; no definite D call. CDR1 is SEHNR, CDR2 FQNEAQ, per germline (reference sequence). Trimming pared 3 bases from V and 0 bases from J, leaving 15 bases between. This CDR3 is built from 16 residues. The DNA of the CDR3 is TGTGCCAGCAGCTTGCAGGAATTGGGTAGCTCCTACGAGCAGTACTTC. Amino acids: CASSLQELGSSYEQYF.

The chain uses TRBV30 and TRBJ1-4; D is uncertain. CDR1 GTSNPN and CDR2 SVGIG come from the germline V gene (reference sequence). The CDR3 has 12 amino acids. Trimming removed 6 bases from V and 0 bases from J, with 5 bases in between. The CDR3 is CACLSTNEKLFF. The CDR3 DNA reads TGTGCCTGCTTATCAACTAATGAAAAACTGTTTTTT.

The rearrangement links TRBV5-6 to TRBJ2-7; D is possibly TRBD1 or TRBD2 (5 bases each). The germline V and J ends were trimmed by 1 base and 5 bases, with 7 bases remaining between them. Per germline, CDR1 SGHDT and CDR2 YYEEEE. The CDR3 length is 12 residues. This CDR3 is CASSLRGDEQYF. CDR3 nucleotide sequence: TGTGCCAGCAGCTTGAGAGGGGACGAGCAGTACTTC.

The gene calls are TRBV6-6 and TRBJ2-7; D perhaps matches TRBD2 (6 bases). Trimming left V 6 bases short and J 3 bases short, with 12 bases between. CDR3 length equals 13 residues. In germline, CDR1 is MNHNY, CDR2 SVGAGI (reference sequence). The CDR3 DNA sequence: TGTGCCAGCAGACGGGGGTTGGGCTACGAGCAGTACTTC. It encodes CASRRGLGYEQYF.

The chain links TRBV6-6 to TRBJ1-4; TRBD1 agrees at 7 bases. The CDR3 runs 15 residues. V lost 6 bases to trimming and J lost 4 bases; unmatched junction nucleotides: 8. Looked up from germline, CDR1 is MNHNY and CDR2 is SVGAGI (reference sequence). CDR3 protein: CASRTPGQSNEKLFF. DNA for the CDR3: TGTGCCAGCAGGACACCGGGACAGAGTAATGAAAAACTGTTTTTT.

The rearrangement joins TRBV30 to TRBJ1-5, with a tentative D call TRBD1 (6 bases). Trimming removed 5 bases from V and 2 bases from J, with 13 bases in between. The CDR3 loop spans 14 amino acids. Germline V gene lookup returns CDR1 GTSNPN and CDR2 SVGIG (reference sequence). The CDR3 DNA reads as TGTGCCTGGCAACAGGGAAACGGCAATCAGCCCCAGCATTTT. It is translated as CAWQQGNGNQPQHF.

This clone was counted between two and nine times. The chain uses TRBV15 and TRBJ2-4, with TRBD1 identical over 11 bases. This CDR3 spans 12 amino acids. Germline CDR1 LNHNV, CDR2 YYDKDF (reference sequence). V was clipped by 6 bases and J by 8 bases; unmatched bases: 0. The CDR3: CATRGQGDIQYF. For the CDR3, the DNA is TGTGCCACCAGGGGACAGGGGGACATTCAGTACTTC.

CDR3 nucleotides: TGCGCCAGCAGGGGTGGCAGGTGGAGAGGGGGGCCCCAGCATTTT. This sequence encodes CASRGGRWRGGPQHF. The rearrangement uses TRBV10-1 and TRBJ1-5, with D possibly matching TRBD1 (6 bases). This CDR3 has 15 amino acids. CDR1 WNHNN and CDR2 SYGVQD come from the germline V gene (reference sequence). Trimming took off 6 bases at V and 9 bases at J, with 21 bases between the two ends.

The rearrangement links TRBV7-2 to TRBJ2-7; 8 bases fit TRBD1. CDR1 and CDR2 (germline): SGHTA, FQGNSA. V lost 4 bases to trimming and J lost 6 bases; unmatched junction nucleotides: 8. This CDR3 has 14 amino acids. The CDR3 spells CASSSGQVASEQYF. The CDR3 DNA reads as TGTGCCAGCAGCTCGGGACAGGTAGCATCCGAGCAGTACTTC.

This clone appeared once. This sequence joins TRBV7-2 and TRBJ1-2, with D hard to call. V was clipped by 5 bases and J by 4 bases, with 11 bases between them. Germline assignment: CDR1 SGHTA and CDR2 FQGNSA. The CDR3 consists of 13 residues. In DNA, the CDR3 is TGTGCCAGCAGCCCGACGACCGGCTATGGCTACACCTTC. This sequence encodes CASSPTTGYGYTF.

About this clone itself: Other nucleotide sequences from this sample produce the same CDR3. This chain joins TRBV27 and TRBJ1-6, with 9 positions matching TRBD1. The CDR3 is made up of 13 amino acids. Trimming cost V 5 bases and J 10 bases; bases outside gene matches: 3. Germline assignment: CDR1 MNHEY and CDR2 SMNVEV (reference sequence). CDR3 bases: TGTGCCAGCAGTGGACAGGGGAACTCACCCCTCCACTTT. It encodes CASSGQGNSPLHF.

The CDR3 coding sequence is TGTGCCAGCAGCTTCCGCCTGGGCGTGAAGGATGAAAAACTGTTTTTT. Translated, it gives CASSFRLGVKDEKLFF. V usage is TRBV11-2 and J usage is TRBJ1-4, with D hard to call. This CDR3 contains 16 residues. Trimming removed 3 bases at V and 6 bases at J, with 17 bases between. In germline, CDR1 is SGHAT, CDR2 FQNNGV. The complete variable domain, with remaining parts taken from reference TRBV11-2 and TRBJ1-4, reads EAGVAQSPRYKIIEKRQSVAFWCNPISGHATLYWYQQILGQGPKLLIQFQNNGVVDDSQLPKDRFSAERLKGVDSTLKIQPAKLEDSAVYLCASSFRLGVKDEKLFFGSGTQLSVL.

The CDR3 loop reads CASSPGAAETQYF. DNA for the CDR3: TGTGCCAGCAGCCCCGGGGCGGCAGAGACCCAGTACTTC. The genes are TRBV25-1 and TRBJ2-5, with D tentatively TRBD1 or TRBD2 (5 bases each). Germline CDR1 is MGHDK and CDR2 is SYGVNS. Trimming cost V 6 bases and J 4 bases, with 12 bases left between them. The CDR3 sequence is 13 residues long.

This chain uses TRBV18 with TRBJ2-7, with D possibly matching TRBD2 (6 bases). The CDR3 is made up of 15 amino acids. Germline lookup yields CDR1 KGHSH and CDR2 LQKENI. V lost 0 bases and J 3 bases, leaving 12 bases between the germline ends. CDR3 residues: CASSPPASVFYEQYF. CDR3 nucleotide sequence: TGTGCCAGCTCACCACCGGCTAGCGTTTTCTACGAGCAGTACTTC.

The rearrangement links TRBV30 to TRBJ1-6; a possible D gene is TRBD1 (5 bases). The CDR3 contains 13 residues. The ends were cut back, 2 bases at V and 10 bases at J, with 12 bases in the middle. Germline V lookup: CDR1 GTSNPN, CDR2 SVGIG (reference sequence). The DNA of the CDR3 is TGTGCCTGGAGTATGGGGGAAGGCTCACCCCTCCACTTT. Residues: CAWSMGEGSPLHF.

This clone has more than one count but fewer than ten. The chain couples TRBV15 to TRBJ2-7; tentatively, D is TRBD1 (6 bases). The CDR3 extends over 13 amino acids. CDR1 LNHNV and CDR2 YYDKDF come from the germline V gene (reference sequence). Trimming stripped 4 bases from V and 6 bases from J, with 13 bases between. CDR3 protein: CATSMTGMGEQYF. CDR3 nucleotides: TGTGCCACCAGCATGACAGGTATGGGCGAGCAGTACTTC.

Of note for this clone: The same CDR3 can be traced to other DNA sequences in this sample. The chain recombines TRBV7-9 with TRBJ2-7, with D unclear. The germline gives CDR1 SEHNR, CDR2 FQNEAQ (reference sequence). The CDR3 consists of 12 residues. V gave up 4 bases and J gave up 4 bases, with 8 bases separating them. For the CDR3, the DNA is TGTGCCAGCAGCTCATCTGGGTACGAGCAGTACTTC. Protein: CASSSSGYEQYF.

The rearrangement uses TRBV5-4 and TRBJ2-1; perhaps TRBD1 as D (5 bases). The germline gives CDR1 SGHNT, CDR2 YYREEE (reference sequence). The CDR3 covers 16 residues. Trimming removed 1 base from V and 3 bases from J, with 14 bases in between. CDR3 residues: CASSLKVGPYYNEQFF. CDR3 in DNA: TGTGCCAGCAGCTTGAAGGTGGGGCCTTACTACAATGAGCAGTTCTTC.

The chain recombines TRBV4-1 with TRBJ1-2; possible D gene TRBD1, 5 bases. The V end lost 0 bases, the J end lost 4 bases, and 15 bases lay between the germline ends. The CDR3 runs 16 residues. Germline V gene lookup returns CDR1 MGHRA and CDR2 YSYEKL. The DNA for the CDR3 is TGCGCCAGCAGCCAAGATCTGGGGGGAAAAGGCTATGGCTACACCTTC. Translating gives CASSQDLGGKGYGYTF.

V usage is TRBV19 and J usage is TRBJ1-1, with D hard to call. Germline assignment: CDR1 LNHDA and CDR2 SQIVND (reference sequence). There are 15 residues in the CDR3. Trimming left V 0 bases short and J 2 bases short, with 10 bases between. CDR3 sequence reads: CASSIDPQTNTEAFF. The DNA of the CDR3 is TGTGCCAGTAGTATAGACCCACAGACCAACACTGAAGCTTTCTTT.

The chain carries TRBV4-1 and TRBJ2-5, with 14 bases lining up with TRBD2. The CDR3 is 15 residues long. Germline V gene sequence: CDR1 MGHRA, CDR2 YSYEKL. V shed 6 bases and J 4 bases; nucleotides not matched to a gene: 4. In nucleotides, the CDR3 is TGCGCCAGCAGGACTAGCGGGAGGGTAGGAGAGACCCAGTACTTC. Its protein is CASRTSGRVGETQYF.

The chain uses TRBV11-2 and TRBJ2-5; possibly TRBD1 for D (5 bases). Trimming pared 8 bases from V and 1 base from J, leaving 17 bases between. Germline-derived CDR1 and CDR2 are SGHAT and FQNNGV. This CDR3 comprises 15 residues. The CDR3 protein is CASRTPGDSQETQYF. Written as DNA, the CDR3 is TGTGCCAGCCGAACACCGGGCGACAGCCAAGAGACCCAGTACTTC. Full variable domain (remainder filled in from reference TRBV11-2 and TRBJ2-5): EAGVAQSPRYKIIEKRQSVAFWCNPISGHATLYWYQQILGQGPKLLIQFQNNGVVDDSQLPKDRFSAERLKGVDSTLKIQPAKLEDSAVYLCASRTPGDSQETQYFGPGTRLLVL.

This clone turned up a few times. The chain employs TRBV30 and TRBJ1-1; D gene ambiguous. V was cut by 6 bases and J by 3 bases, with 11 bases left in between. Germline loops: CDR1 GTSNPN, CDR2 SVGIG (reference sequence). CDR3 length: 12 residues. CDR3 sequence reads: CACTLQYTEAFF. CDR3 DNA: TGTGCCTGCACCCTACAGTACACTGAAGCTTTCTTT.

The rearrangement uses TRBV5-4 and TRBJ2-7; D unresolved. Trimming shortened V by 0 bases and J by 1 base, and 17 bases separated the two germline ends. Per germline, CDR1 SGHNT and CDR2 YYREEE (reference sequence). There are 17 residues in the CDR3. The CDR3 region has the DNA TGTGCCAGCAGCTTGGAGCCCATGGGGTCGTTTTCCTACGAGCAGTACTTC. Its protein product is CASSLEPMGSFSYEQYF.